Below, 15 T cell receptor beta chains from the same sample are listed, as sequenced in a study of T cells after yellow fever vaccination. TCRdb passed the 5' RACE reads through MiXCR, listing each CDR3 protein once. The sample lists approximately 93,000 distinct CDR3 sequences; 5.8% were seen once. The sequencing here drew on CD8+ T cells sorted from PBMCs, taken 10 days after the yellow fever booster vaccination. The source of these receptors is a man aged 18 to 29 who received the YFV17D yellow fever vaccine.

This clonotype has only a few counts. The J gene is TRBJ2-3, the V gene TRBV20-1; 7 positions agree with TRBD1. With 6 bases clipped from V and 1 base from J, the junction kept 7 bases outside the gene matches. The CDR3 extends over 14 amino acids. Germline CDR1 DFQATT, CDR2 SNEGSKA (reference sequence). The CDR3 loop reads CSAPGGVGTDTQYF. CDR3 nucleotides: TGCAGTGCACCAGGGGGAGTTGGCACAGATACGCAGTATTTT.

This clonotype was observed a few times. The V gene is TRBV7-2, the J gene TRBJ1-1; D ambiguous. The CDR3 sequence is 14 residues long. V lost 2 bases to trimming and J lost 4 bases, with 11 bases between them. Per the germline V gene, CDR1 is SGHTA and CDR2 is FQGNSA. CDR3 sequence reads: CASSLLGRITEAFF. DNA of the CDR3: TGTGCCAGCAGCTTATTAGGGCGGATCACTGAAGCTTTCTTT.

This clonotype was detected only a few times. J is TRBJ1-2 and V is TRBV5-1; tentative D call: TRBD1 (6 bases). The CDR3 runs 18 residues. Germline lookup yields CDR1 SGHRS and CDR2 YFSETQ. The ends were cut back, 2 bases at V and 1 base at J, with 21 bases in the middle. CDR3 sequence (DNA): TGCGCCAGCAGCTTCAGAGGTGCAGGGGTCTACGGTAACTATGGCTACACCTTC. This gives the protein CASSFRGAGVYGNYGYTF.

In its sample, this clonotype was seen many times. V usage is TRBV29-1 and J usage is TRBJ2-3; 7 nucleotides align to TRBD2. The CDR3 has 16 amino acids. The V segment lost 6 bases and the J segment 4 bases; nucleotides outside the gene matches: 16. Germline CDR1 and CDR2: SQVTM and ANQGSEA. The CDR3 loop reads CSVISGAWGSSDTQYF. Here the CDR3 DNA reads TGCAGCGTGATAAGCGGGGCCTGGGGTAGCTCAGATACGCAGTATTTT.

The gene calls are TRBV19 and TRBJ2-1; TRBD2 is a possible D gene (6 bases). The CDR3 runs 15 residues. V was pared by 6 bases and J by 6 bases, with 18 bases between. Germline-derived CDR1 and CDR2 are LNHDA and SQIVND (reference sequence). CDR3 in amino acids: CASSSAWRELNEQFF. Written as DNA, the CDR3 is TGTGCCAGTAGCTCGGCCTGGAGGGAACTCAATGAGCAGTTCTTC.

The rearrangement joins TRBV4-1 to TRBJ2-1; no definite D call. Germline values: CDR1 MGHRA, CDR2 YSYEKL. V lost 3 bases, J lost 10 bases, and 13 bases lay in between. The CDR3 consists of 13 residues. CDR3 nucleotides: TGCGCCAGCAGCCATAGGGCGATGGACGAGCAGTTCTTC. It translates to CASSHRAMDEQFF.

In this sample, this clonotype turned up a few times. J is TRBJ2-2 and V is TRBV6-5; 7 bases agree with TRBD2. Unmatched junction bases numbered 6, after V lost 2 bases and J lost 0 bases. This CDR3 region has 17 residues. Germline-derived CDR1 and CDR2 are MNHEY and SVGAGI. The CDR3 spells CASSYAAGESNTGELFF. DNA of the CDR3: TGTGCCAGCAGTTACGCGGCGGGGGAGTCGAACACCGGGGAGCTGTTTTTT.

This clonotype was recorded many times. The rearrangement uses TRBV14 and TRBJ2-3; 9 bases line up with TRBD2. J lost 2 bases, V lost 3 bases, and 6 bases had no gene match. CDR3 length: 16 amino acids. Per the germline V gene, CDR1 is SGHDN and CDR2 is FVKESK. The CDR3 nucleotides read TGTGCCAGCAGCCATCGGCTAGCGGGAAACACAGATACGCAGTATTTT. Translated, it gives CASSHRLAGNTDTQYF.

This chain uses TRBV24-1 with TRBJ2-2; D unclear. Germline CDR1 reads KGHDR; CDR2 reads SFDVKD. The germline V and J ends were trimmed by 7 bases and 4 bases, with 6 bases remaining between them. The CDR3 sequence is 12 residues long. CDR3 sequence reads: CATRAVTGELFF. The CDR3 DNA sequence: TGTGCCACCAGGGCTGTCACCGGGGAGCTGTTTTTT.

The V call is TRBV6-2 or TRBV6-3, the J call TRBJ2-1; 12 bases align to TRBD2. The CDR3 is made up of 15 amino acids. J lost 9 bases, V lost 2 bases, and 5 bases had no gene match. Germline CDR1 is MNHEY and CDR2 is SVGEGT. The CDR3 bases are TGTGCCAGCAGTTACCTAGCGGGGGGGCCCGGTGAGCAGTTCTTC. This sequence encodes CASSYLAGGPGEQFF.

The table lists this clonotype with many counts. This chain uses TRBV4-2 with TRBJ1-1; TRBD1 matches 7 bases. The germline CDR1 and CDR2 sequences are LGHNA and YNFKEQ. The CDR3 covers 15 residues. V was clipped by 1 base and J by 5 bases; unmatched bases: 7. In DNA, the CDR3 is TGTGCCAGCAGCCAAGTCTCGACAGGGTGGACTGAAGCTTTCTTT. Protein: CASSQVSTGWTEAFF.

J is TRBJ2-3 and V is TRBV4-3, with 9 positions matching TRBD1. The germline CDR1 and CDR2 sequences are LGHNA and YSLEER. The CDR3 runs to 17 residues. The trim removed 0 bases at V and 2 bases at J, leaving 6 bases unmatched. CDR3 amino acids: CASSQDPRTGDTDTQYF. CDR3 nucleotides: TGCGCCAGCAGCCAAGACCCTAGGACAGGGGACACAGATACGCAGTATTTT.

The chain carries TRBV6-1 and TRBJ2-7, with 7 bases identical to TRBD1. The V gene's germline CDR1 is MNHNS and CDR2 SASEGT. V lost 2 bases and J lost 2; bases outside the gene matches: 6. The CDR3 is made up of 15 amino acids. CDR3 region: CASSERRDRAYEQYF. DNA for the CDR3: TGTGCCAGCAGTGAACGCCGGGACAGAGCCTACGAGCAGTACTTC.

The chain couples TRBV6-2 or TRBV6-3 to TRBJ2-1, with 8 bases lining up with TRBD1. The length of the CDR3 is 14 residues. CDR1 MNHEY and CDR2 SVGEGT come from the germline V gene. J gave up 9 bases and V 7 bases, and 11 bases lay outside the gene matches. The CDR3 nucleotides read TGTGCCAGCACCCGAGACAGGGGAGGAACTGAGCAGTTCTTC. Its protein product is CASTRDRGGTEQFF.

A few counts support this clonotype. V is TRBV4-2 and J is TRBJ2-1; 8 nucleotides line up with TRBD1. V trimming: 2 bases; J trimming: 4 bases; junction bases outside the gene matches: 4. The CDR3 extends over 15 amino acids. Germline CDR1 is LGHNA and CDR2 is YNFKEQ. CDR3 region: CASSQPGQDYNEQFF. CDR3 DNA sequence: TGTGCCAGCAGCCAACCGGGACAGGATTACAATGAGCAGTTCTTC.